A selection of T cell receptor beta chains follows, all from one sample in a study of cytomegalovirus exposure and HLA in healthy donors. Here immunoSEQ multiplex PCR was the method, and the copy in TCRdb shows in-frame clones only, minus some. The table lists around 150,000 clones, over 75% of them singletons, with over 4% in the top ten. Input material: PBMCs. The receptors derive from a man aged 30-40 years in good health. CDR3s include the opening cysteine and the closing phenylalanine or tryptophan. Each record gives: V gene, D gene, J gene, clone size, CDR3 DNA, CDR3 protein. A D gene is named only where the DNA matches it firmly. Size is stated for part of the rows, as once, few or many counts, or as a class when the clone is expanded.

>TRBV28|TRBD1|TRBJ2-1|NA
TGTGCCAGCAGTTCTCCGGGACAGGGGTACAATGAGCAGTTCTTC
CASSSPGQGYNEQFF
>TRBV7-9|TRBD1|TRBJ1-2|few
TGTGCCAGCAGCTTCCCGGGACAGGCTGGCTATGGCTACACCTTC
CASSFPGQAGYGYTF
>TRBV6-1|NA|TRBJ2-1|NA
TGTGCCACCGCGGTGAGCTCCTACAATGAGCAGTTCTTC
CATAVSSYNEQFF
>TRBV7-2|TRBD2|TRBJ2-7|NA
TGTGCCAGCAGCTTAGGGGGAGCGGGAGGGCCCGGGGAGCAGTACTTC
CASSLGGAGGPGEQYF
>TRBV5-6|TRBD1|TRBJ1-4|NA
TGTGCCAGCAGCTTGGAGCAGGGGGGTGAAAAACTGTTTTTT
CASSLEQGGEKLFF
>TRBV27|NA|TRBJ2-4|NA
TGTGCCAGCAGTTTAGGGGGGTATCAAAACATTCAGTACTTC
CASSLGGYQNIQYF
>TRBV7-9|TRBD1|TRBJ1-3|NA
TGTGCCAGCAGCTTAGGGACAGGGCAAGGAAACACCATATATTTT
CASSLGTGQGNTIYF
>TRBV11-3|TRBD1|TRBJ2-7|once
TGTGCCAGCACCCGACAGGGAGATAGGGAGCAGTACTTC
CASTRQGDREQYF
>TRBV18|NA|TRBJ2-5|once
TGTGCCAGCTCGCAGGGGACCCCAGAGACCCAGTACTTC
CASSQGTPETQYF
>TRBV7-9|TRBD2|TRBJ2-7|NA
TGTGCCAGCAGCCCGGCCCTAGCGGGAGGGAACTACGAGCAGTACTTC
CASSPALAGGNYEQYF
>TRBV19|TRBD2|TRBJ2-1|NA
TGTGCCAGTAGTATAGAGGCGGCGGGAGGGTTCTACAATGAGCAGTTCTTC
CASSIEAAGGFYNEQFF
>TRBV11-2|NA|TRBJ2-1|NA
TGTGCCAGCAGATTCCCGGTGGTTGGGGCGATCATCAATGAGCAGTTCTTC
CASRFPVVGAIINEQFF
>TRBV19|NA|TRBJ2-7|NA
TGTGCCAGTAGTATGGCCCTCACCTACGAGCAGTACTTC
CASSMALTYEQYF
>TRBV2|TRBD1|TRBJ1-2|NA
TGTGCCAGCAGTGAAGCGCTGGGACAGGGTTTCGTTTTTCCCTATGGCTACACCTTC
CASSEALGQGFVFPYGYTF
>TRBV10-3|TRBD1|TRBJ1-2|NA
TGTGCCATCAGCCCATCCGGGATTTCAGGGGGCGACTATGGCTACACCTTC
CAISPSGISGGDYGYTF
>TRBV28|NA|TRBJ2-7|NA
TGTGCCAGCAGTTTAGCGGGAAGGCAGTACTTC
CASSLAGRQYF
>TRBV9|TRBD1|TRBJ1-1|NA
TGTGCCAGCAGCGCCTACTCAAATACAGGGGGGACTGAAGCTTTCTTT
CASSAYSNTGGTEAFF
>TRBV28|NA|TRBJ1-1|NA
TGTGCCAGCAGTCACTCTACGACTTATTTCGGGACTGAAGCTTTCTTT
CASSHSTTYFGTEAFF
>TRBV15|TRBD2|TRBJ2-1|few
TGTGCCACCAGCAGAGAAGACTTGAGGGGAGCTAGCGGGAGCCACAATGAGCAGTTCTTC
CATSREDLRGASGSHNEQFF
>TRBV7-9|NA|TRBJ2-1|once
TGTTCCAGCAGCTTAGCAGCCGGGGAGCAGTTCTTC
CSSSLAAGEQFF
>TRBV4-2|NA|TRBJ2-1|NA
TGTGCCAGCAGCCAAGAAAGTGAGGGGGAGGGGCAGTTCTTC
CASSQESEGEGQFF
>TRBV9|NA|TRBJ2-5|NA
TGTGCCAGCAGCGGCGGGACAGTCGCTGAGACCCAGTACTTC
CASSGGTVAETQYF
>TRBV4-1|NA|TRBJ2-7|NA
TGCGCCAGCAGCCAAGGGAGGGGTAATTCCTACGAGCAGTACTTC
CASSQGRGNSYEQYF
>TRBV27|NA|TRBJ2-1|NA
TGTGCCAGCCATCGCGGGGGCGAAATGAATGAGCAGTTCTTC
CASHRGGEMNEQFF
>TRBV7-3|NA|TRBJ2-6|NA
TGTGCCAGCAGCTTAACAGGGGAAGTTGGGGCCAACGTCCTGACTTTC
CASSLTGEVGANVLTF